This TCR beta chain was documented in a study of metastatic and nonmetastatic thyroid tumors (dated by TCRdb to the early 2020s). Turning to the overall study: Repertoires were compared across peripheral blood and tumor or nodule tissue samples from malignant and benign thyroid patients. The full study reports these points: In both blood and tumor samples, malignant tumors were reported to have significantly higher TCR beta diversity than benign nodules.

This clone came up many times. The antigen it recognizes is unknown. No base-level quality is on record; no much larger clone is a single base apart. No patient had received any treatment before thyroid surgery. The study retrospectively analysed patient clinical samples collected from about 2012 to 2019 using T-cell receptor beta sequencing. CDR1 and CDR2, per the germline V gene, are SGHTA and FQGNSA. Its CDR3 holds 14 amino acids, cysteine through phenylalanine. This entry keeps only the CDR3 DNA: 42 bases, framed from base 1. The V end loses 1 base and the J end loses 6 bases, and a stretch of 12 bases separates them. Library creation used PCR. These reads were obtained on an Illumina HiSeq 4000. The TCR beta-chain CDR3 region of each patient was profiled by high-throughput sequencing. The paper's processing steps were these. CDR3 differences across clinicopathological groups were used to build a classifier for discriminating distant-metastatic papillary thyroid cancer patients. The Shannon index was used to measure repertoire diversity, and the Morisita-Horn index was used to measure how similar tumor and blood repertoires were. TCRdb ran its own pipeline on the public reads, namely fastp trimming at Q25 and MiXCR clone calling, and kept in-frame beta chains. These V and J calls are TCRdb output, not the study's own analysis. The sample has tens of thousands of clones on record, about an eighth of them singletons. The ten largest clones represent 7% to 10% of the sample.

The sample was tumor tissue. The chain is encoded by TRBV7-2 joined to TRBJ2-5; the D gene lacks a confident call. This TCR was sampled from a female donor with papillary thyroid cancer or a benign thyroid nodule (not recorded which). Some clones in this sample may be carry-over from other donors' samples. The DNA sequence is TGTGCCAGCAGCTTAGAAGTAGGGCTGCAGACCCAGTACTTC. This translates into CASSLEVGLQTQYF.